This entry features one TCR beta chain sequence. Its antigen is undetermined. V was pared by 1 base and J by 4 bases, with 14 bases between. This CDR3 is built from 16 residues. CDR1 is LNHNV and CDR2 is YYDKDF in the germline V gene (reference sequence). This sample was included in a study of cytomegalovirus exposure and HLA in healthy donors. Libraries were prepared by immunoSEQ multiplex PCR; TCRdb keeps only in-frame clonotypes and omits some of them. The profile shows under 400,000 clones, 88% of them singletons. From the 120-subject validation cohort, which was separate from the roughly 680-subject first cohort, the donors were drawn. General study points: Generally TCR sequences proved uncommon, though certain public TCRs appeared in numerous donors.

The sequencing input was PBMCs. The V and J genes are TRBV15 and TRBJ1-5; D possibly corresponds to TRBD1 (6 bases). This TCR was recovered from a man aged 25-45 years in good health and CMV-seronegative. The CDR3 DNA sequence: TGTGCCACCAGCAGAGGTGGGGGACAAAGGAATCAGCCCCAGCATTTT. The encoded protein is CATSRGGGQRNQPQHF.